This T cell receptor beta chain originates from a study of shared clonotypes between healthy human individuals. Study results and limitations: Lower generation probabilities were found for non-shared clonotypes than for those shared by all four donors.

About this clone itself: Its antigen remains unknown.

This table comes from immunoSEQ multiplex PCR, and its TCRdb copy is limited to in-frame clones, with some not included. The table includes around 2,100,000 clones, approximately 94% detected once. Positive CCR7 selection of CD45RO-negative cells yielded the naive CD8 cells, and terminally differentiated effector memory CD45RA+ cells were excluded. The CDR3 has 14 residues. Looked up from germline, CDR1 is MGHRA and CDR2 is YSYEKL. The V end lost 5 bases, the J end lost 5 bases, and 16 bases lay between the germline ends. Sequenced sample: naive CD8+ T cells sorted from blood. The J gene is TRBJ2-7, the V gene TRBV4-1, with D possibly being TRBD2 (6 bases). This TCR came from a man younger than 30 in good health. In DNA form, the CDR3 reads TGCGCCAGCAGCAAGGGGTGGGGGGACCACGAGCAGTACTTC. It encodes CASSKGWGDHEQYF.